These 21 T cell receptor beta chains were all obtained from the same sample, sequenced in a study of shared clonotypes between healthy human individuals. TCRdb's table, derived via immunoSEQ multiplex PCR, lists solely in-frame clones and lacks some. Of around 1.9 million clones in the sample, more than 85% were seen once. CD45RO-negative, CCR7-positively selected cells formed the naive CD8 fraction, excluding terminally differentiated effector memory CD45RA+ cells. The sample comprised naive CD8+ T cells from PBMCs. These receptors all come from a man younger than 35 in good health. Some clones in this sample may be carry-over from other donors' samples.

CDR3 protein: CASSFLRQYTDTQYF. CDR3 in DNA: TGCGCCAGCAGCTTTTTGAGACAGTACACAGATACGCAGTATTTT. The chain links TRBV5-1 to TRBJ2-3; the D gene is possibly TRBD1 (5 bases). The CDR3 extends over 15 amino acids. Germline V gene sequence: CDR1 SGHRS, CDR2 YFSETQ. V was pared by 2 bases and J by 2 bases, with 12 bases between. Full variable domain (missing parts from reference TRBV5-1 and TRBJ2-3): KAGVTQTPRYLIKTRGQQVTLSCSPISGHRSVSWYQQTPGQGLQFLFEYFSETQRNKGNFPGRFSGRQFSNSRSEMNVSTLELGDSALYLCASSFLRQYTDTQYFGPGTRLTVL.

The chain uses TRBV6-5 and TRBJ2-7, with 10 bases fitting TRBD1. Germline CDR1 reads MNHEY; CDR2 reads SVGAGI. V lost 2 bases and J lost 3; bases outside the gene matches: 4. The CDR3 spans 15 residues. This CDR3 reads CASSYARTGGYEQYF. The CDR3 bases are TGTGCCAGCAGTTACGCCAGGACAGGGGGCTACGAGCAGTACTTC.

Note on this clone: Other DNA sequences in this specimen translate into the identical CDR3. The chain carries TRBV4-1 and TRBJ1-1; 8 bases are shared with TRBD1. The germline V gene encodes CDR1 MGHRA and CDR2 YSYEKL. CDR3 length: 15 amino acids. Trimming at V came to 3 bases and at J to 0 bases, leaving 3 bases not matched to a gene. The CDR3 sequence: CASSHGQGLNTEAFF. The DNA of the CDR3 is TGCGCCAGCAGCCACGGACAGGGTCTGAACACTGAAGCTTTCTTT.

In this sample, this clone turned up a few times. The chain couples TRBV13 to TRBJ1-1, with 7 bases that match TRBD1. This CDR3 has 16 residues. Germline assignment: CDR1 PRHDT and CDR2 FYEKMQ (reference sequence). With V trimmed by 5 bases and J by 5 bases, 14 bases remained unmatched. DNA for the CDR3: TGTGCCAGCAGCACTGGCCGGAGACAGGGACGAACTGAAGCTTTCTTT. Translation gives CASSTGRRQGRTEAFF.

The genes are TRBV7-5 and TRBJ1-1. TRBV7-5 is noted as a pseudogene. CDR3 length equals 15 residues. CDR3 in DNA: TGTGCCAGAAGCTTAGCTAACCCCTCGGACACTGAAGCTTTCTTT. Translation: CARSLANPSDTEAFF.

The chain uses TRBV27 and TRBJ2-7; the D gene is possibly TRBD2 (5 bases). V lost 5 bases to trimming and J lost 1 base, with 18 bases between them. CDR1 MNHEY and CDR2 SMNVEV come from the germline V gene (reference sequence). The length of the CDR3 is 16 residues. For the CDR3, the DNA is TGTGCCAGCAGTCCCTCCGTTGGGGAGCAGTCCTACGAGCAGTACTTC. Amino acids: CASSPSVGEQSYEQYF.

This rearrangement joins TRBV5-1 to TRBJ2-7, with 8 positions matching TRBD1. Germline-derived CDR1 and CDR2 are SGHRS and YFSETQ. This CDR3 spans 13 amino acids. V trimming: 3 bases; J trimming: 6 bases; junction bases outside the gene matches: 5. CDR3 in DNA: TGCGCCAGCAGCTCGACAGGGGCGGGCGAGCAGTACTTC. It yields the protein CASSSTGAGEQYF.

The chain couples TRBV15 to TRBJ1-1; D may be TRBD1 (6 bases). Between the trimmed V and J ends, which lost 6 bases and 8 bases, there was a span of 13 bases. This CDR3 region has 12 residues. Germline-derived CDR1 and CDR2 are LNHNV and YYDKDF (reference sequence). The DNA for the CDR3 is TGTGCCACCAGGGAACAGGGACACGAAGCTTTCTTT. It encodes CATREQGHEAFF.

In its sample, this clone was seen once. The CDR3, as DNA: TGCGCCAGCAGCCATAAACTAGAGATCGACACAGATACGCAGTATTTT. Translating gives CASSHKLEIDTDTQYF. The V call is TRBV4-3, the J call TRBJ2-3, with D possibly being TRBD2 (5 bases). Germline V gives CDR1 LGHNA, CDR2 YSLEER. Trimming stripped 3 bases from V and 2 bases from J, with 15 bases between. The CDR3 spans 16 residues.

This chain joins TRBV29-1 and TRBJ2-1, with TRBD2 matching 13 bases. The CDR3 totals 14 residues. Trimming removed 7 bases from V and 6 bases from J; junction bases left unmatched: 6. In germline, CDR1 is SQVTM, CDR2 ANQGSEA. CDR3 loop: CSAVGLAGANEQFF. The CDR3 DNA follows: TGCAGCGCCGTTGGACTAGCGGGAGCCAATGAGCAGTTCTTC.

This chain connects TRBV19 to TRBJ1-1; 7 bases agree with TRBD1. V lost 4 bases to trimming and J lost 0 bases; unmatched junction nucleotides: 5. Germline CDR1 reads LNHDA; CDR2 reads SQIVND (reference sequence). There are 15 residues in the CDR3. CDR3 loop: CASSTGQYMNTEAFF. For the CDR3, the DNA is TGTGCCAGTAGTACGGGACAGTACATGAACACTGAAGCTTTCTTT.

This clone was seen once. This chain joins TRBV7-9 and TRBJ2-5, with unresolved D. Between the trimmed V and J ends, which lost 1 base and 3 bases, there was a span of 9 bases. Germline assignment: CDR1 SEHNR and CDR2 FQNEAQ (reference sequence). This CDR3 region has 14 residues. The DNA for the CDR3 is TGTGCCAGCAGCTTAGGTGTGGTGAAAGAGACCCAGTACTTC. This gives the protein CASSLGVVKETQYF.

This clone appeared once. The chain joins TRBV30 to TRBJ1-2; D remains unclear. Germline CDR1 GTSNPN, CDR2 SVGIG (reference sequence). The CDR3 contains 17 residues. V gave up 2 bases and J gave up 0 bases, with 19 bases separating them. CDR3 region: CAWSQHYPDVTNYGYTF. CDR3 sequence (DNA): TGTGCCTGGAGTCAACACTACCCGGACGTAACTAACTATGGCTACACCTTC. The whole variable domain, remainder taken from reference TRBV30 and TRBJ1-2, is SQTIHQWPATLVQPVGSPLSLECTVEGTSNPNLYWYRQAAGRGLQLLFYSVGIGQISSEVPQNLSASRPQDRQFILSSKKLLLSDSGFYLCAWSQHYPDVTNYGYTFGSGTRLTVV.

V and J are TRBV27 and TRBJ2-7; 11 positions agree with TRBD2. From germline, CDR1 is MNHEY and CDR2 SMNVEV (reference sequence). The trim removed 4 bases at V and 5 bases at J, leaving 10 bases unmatched. This CDR3 has 16 residues. The CDR3 spells CASSSRTSGSSHEQYF. The CDR3 DNA sequence: TGTGCCAGCAGTTCCCGAACTAGCGGGAGTTCCCACGAGCAGTACTTC.

The V call is TRBV27, the J call TRBJ1-1; tentative D call: TRBD1 (5 bases). Germline V gene data show CDR1 as MNHEY and CDR2 as SMNVEV (reference sequence). The CDR3 sequence is 11 residues long. In DNA, the CDR3 is TGTGCGGTTGGGAGGACAAGTGAAGCTTTCTTT. Protein product: CAVGRTSEAFF.

The CDR3 region has the DNA TGTGCCAGCAGCTTAGTAGGGATCCACGAGCAGTACTTC. Amino acids: CASSLVGIHEQYF. This sequence joins TRBV7-6 and TRBJ2-7; D gene unclear. Germline V gene lookup returns CDR1 SGHVS and CDR2 FNYEAQ. The germline V and J ends were trimmed by 1 base and 5 bases, with 9 bases remaining between them. The CDR3 has 13 amino acids.

The gene calls are TRBV11-2 and TRBJ1-4; D is uncertain. This CDR3 has 15 amino acids. Looked up from germline, CDR1 is SGHAT and CDR2 is FQNNGV. Trimming shortened V by 1 base and J by 3 bases, and 9 bases separated the two germline ends. DNA of the CDR3: TGTGCCAGCAGCTTAGGGTGGTTCCCTAATGAAAAACTGTTTTTT. Protein: CASSLGWFPNEKLFF.

The genes are TRBV10-2 and TRBJ1-5; TRBD1 matches 8 bases. The germline V gene has CDR1 WSHSY and CDR2 SAAADI. The CDR3 is made up of 15 amino acids. V trimming: 6 bases; J trimming: 4 bases; junction bases outside the gene matches: 8. CDR3 residues: CASSPDREVNQPQHF. The CDR3 DNA is TGCGCCAGCAGCCCGGACAGGGAGGTTAATCAGCCCCAGCATTTT.

The rearrangement uses TRBV6-6 and TRBJ2-1, with 9 bases identical to TRBD2. The CDR3 runs 14 residues. Germline trimming cut 2 bases from V and 5 bases from J; bases unmatched to any gene: 1. In germline, CDR1 is MNHNY, CDR2 SVGAGI (reference sequence). The CDR3 coding sequence is TGTGCCAGCAGTTACGGCGGGAGGGACAATGAGCAGTTCTTC. It is translated as CASSYGGRDNEQFF.

The rearrangement joins TRBV28 to TRBJ2-5; D gene unclear. Germline assignment: CDR1 MDHEN and CDR2 SYDVKM. V was trimmed by 7 bases and J by 5 bases, leaving 23 bases between them. The CDR3 has 16 residues. The CDR3 DNA sequence: TGTGCCAGCACCCCCACCGGCGGCCCATTGGATGAGACCCAGTACTTC. This translates into CASTPTGGPLDETQYF.

The chain uses TRBV19 and TRBJ2-3, with D perhaps being TRBD1 or TRBD2 (5 bases each). The germline V and J ends were trimmed by 4 bases and 6 bases, with 11 bases remaining between them. Germline V gene data show CDR1 as LNHDA and CDR2 as SQIVND (reference sequence). This CDR3 contains 13 residues. CDR3 nucleotides: TGTGCCAGTAGTAGGGACCAGAAGGATACGCAGTATTTT. Its translation is CASSRDQKDTQYF.